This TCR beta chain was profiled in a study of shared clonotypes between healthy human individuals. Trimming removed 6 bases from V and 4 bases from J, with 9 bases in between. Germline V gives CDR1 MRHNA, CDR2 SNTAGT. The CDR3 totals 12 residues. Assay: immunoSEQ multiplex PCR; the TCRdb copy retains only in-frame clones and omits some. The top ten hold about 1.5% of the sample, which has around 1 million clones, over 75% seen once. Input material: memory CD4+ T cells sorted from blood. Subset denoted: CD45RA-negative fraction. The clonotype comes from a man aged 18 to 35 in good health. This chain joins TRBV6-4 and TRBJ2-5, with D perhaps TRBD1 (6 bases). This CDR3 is CASRGQIETQYF. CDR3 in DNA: TGTGCCAGCAGAGGACAGATAGAGACCCAGTACTTC.